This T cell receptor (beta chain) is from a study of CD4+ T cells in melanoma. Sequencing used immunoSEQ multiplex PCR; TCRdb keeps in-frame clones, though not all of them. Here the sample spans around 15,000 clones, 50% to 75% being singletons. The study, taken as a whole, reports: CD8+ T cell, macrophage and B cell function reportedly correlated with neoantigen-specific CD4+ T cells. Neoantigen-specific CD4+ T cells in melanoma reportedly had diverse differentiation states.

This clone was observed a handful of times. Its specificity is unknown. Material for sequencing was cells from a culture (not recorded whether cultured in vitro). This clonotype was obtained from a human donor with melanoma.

CDR3 nucleotides: TGTGCCAGTAGTGTCGGGACAGGGAGACAGCCCCAGCATTTT. This encodes CASSVGTGRQPQHF. The V gene is TRBV19, the J gene TRBJ1-5; TRBD1 matches at 9 bases. Germline CDR1 is LNHDA and CDR2 is SQIVND (reference sequence). This CDR3 has 14 residues. The ends lost 5 bases at V and 7 bases at J; junction bases unmatched: 6.